These T cell receptor beta chains were read from a single sample in a study of CD8 T cells in ankylosing spondylitis. TCRdb re-analysed the 5' RACE reads in MiXCR, keeping a single row per CDR3 protein. The repertoire has about 540,000 distinct CDR3 sequences, about an eighth of them found once; the top ten carry about 6.8%. The sample comprised blood, either unsorted or a sorted T cell fraction (not recorded which). The receptors were sampled from a male donor with ankylosing spondylitis. Both conserved end residues are part of each CDR3. D genes are given only for firm matches. Only part of the rows carry a size: once, few, many, or a class if the clone is expanded.

TRBJ1-1 | TRBV10-2 | . | TRBD1 | CASSEGTGYTEAFF | TGCGCCAGCAGTGAGGGGACAGGGTACACTGAAGCTTTCTTT
TRBJ2-1 | TRBV24-1 | few | . | CATSPSTSGNEQFF | TGTGCCACCAGTCCCTCTACCTCGGGCAATGAGCAGTTCTTC
TRBJ2-7 | TRBV24-1 | . | TRBD2 | CATSDLSSGKGEQYF | TGTGCCACCAGTGATTTGTCTAGCGGGAAGGGCGAGCAGTACTTC
TRBJ1-1 | TRBV13 | few | . | CASSLYTNENTEAFF | TGTGCCAGCAGCCTCTATACAAATGAGAACACTGAAGCTTTCTTT
TRBJ1-2 | TRBV24-1 | many | TRBD1 | CATSTGGGFDYGYTF | TGTGCCACCAGTACCGGAGGGGGCTTTGACTATGGCTACACCTTC
TRBJ2-1 | TRBV18 | few | . | CASSPRGRGNEQFF | TGTGCCAGCTCCCCTAGGGGGAGAGGAAATGAGCAGTTCTTC
TRBJ2-1 | TRBV5-1 | . | TRBD2 | CASRIAGIYNEQFF | TGCGCCAGCAGGATAGCGGGGATCTACAATGAGCAGTTCTTC
TRBJ1-2 | TRBV16 | few | . | CASSQGGYGYTF | TGTGCCAGCAGCCAGGGCGGCTATGGCTACACCTTC
TRBJ1-5 | TRBV24-1 | many | TRBD1 | CATGQGNGNQPQHF | TGTGCCACCGGACAGGGGAACGGCAATCAGCCCCAGCATTTT
TRBJ2-3 | TRBV7-8 | . | TRBD2 | CASSWGGGDTQYF | TGTGCCAGCAGCTGGGGGGGGGGAGATACGCAGTATTTT
TRBJ2-3 | TRBV19 | . | . | CASSNGGLTDTQYF | TGTGCCAGTAGTAATGGGGGGCTGACAGATACGCAGTATTTT
TRBJ1-6 | TRBV9 | many | . | CASSAHYNSPLHF | TGTGCCAGCAGCGCACACTATAATTCACCCCTCCACTTT
TRBJ2-1 | TRBV5-6 | . | . | CASSSLSSNEQFF | TGTGCCAGCAGCTCTCTCTCGAGCAATGAGCAGTTCTTC
TRBJ2-2 | TRBV5-1 | . | . | CASSLEVIANTGELFF | TGCGCCAGCAGCTTGGAAGTCATCGCGAACACCGGGGAGCTGTTTTTT
TRBJ2-5 | TRBV5-4 | . | TRBD1 | CASSSMGQAETQYF | TGTGCCAGCAGCAGTATGGGACAGGCAGAGACCCAGTACTTC
TRBJ2-2 | TRBV14 | . | . | CASSQVGSKGGELFF | TGTGCCAGCAGCCAAGTTGGTAGCAAGGGCGGGGAGCTGTTTTTT
TRBJ2-1 | TRBV4-2 | few | TRBD1 | CASSLFTGDYNEQFF | TGTGCCAGCAGCCTCTTCACAGGGGACTACAATGAGCAGTTCTTC
TRBJ2-6 | TRBV4-2 | many | . | CASSLTVGEANVLTF | TGTGCCAGCAGCCTGACAGTTGGGGAGGCCAACGTCCTGACTTTC
TRBJ2-2 | TRBV20-1 | . | TRBD2 | CSANLRGYTGELFF | TGCAGTGCTAATTTGCGGGGGTACACCGGGGAGCTGTTTTTT
TRBJ2-7 | TRBV15 | . | . | CATSRGQADNYEQYF | TGTGCCACCAGCAGAGGACAGGCCGATAATTACGAGCAGTACTTC
TRBJ2-1 | TRBV6-5 | few | TRBD1 | CASSYTRQGKGEQFF | TGTGCCAGCAGTTACACCCGACAGGGTAAGGGTGAGCAGTTCTTC
TRBJ2-5 | TRBV5-1 | . | . | CASSHTQGTFIETQYF | TGCGCCAGCAGCCACACACAAGGGACTTTCATAGAGACCCAGTACTTC
TRBJ2-7 | TRBV3-1 | few | TRBD1 | CASSRRDSPYEQYF | TGTGCCAGCAGCCGCCGGGACAGCCCCTACGAGCAGTACTTC
TRBJ2-3 | TRBV20-1 | . | TRBD2 | CSALAPSGTGTDTQYF | TGCAGTGCTTTAGCCCCTAGCGGGACTGGCACAGATACGCAGTATTTT
TRBJ2-1 | TRBV24-1 | . | . | CATSTGDNEQFF | TGTGCCACCAGTACGGGAGACAATGAGCAGTTCTTC
TRBJ1-1 | TRBV12-3/TRBV12-4 | few | . | CASSFYLNTEAFF | TGTGCCAGCAGTTTCTACTTGAACACTGAAGCTTTCTTT
TRBJ2-1 | TRBV27 | few | . | CASSRTLMYPGTQGVYNEQFF | TGTGCCAGCAGTCGGACCCTCATGTATCCGGGAACACAAGGGGTTTACAATGAGCAGTTCTTC
TRBJ2-5 | TRBV12-3/TRBV12-4 | few | . | CASKGVAGQKETQYF | TGTGCCAGCAAGGGGGTAGCGGGCCAGAAGGAGACCCAGTACTTC
TRBJ1-2 | TRBV29-1 | . | . | CSVELDSLNYGYTF | TGCAGCGTTGAGTTGGACAGCCTCAACTATGGCTACACCTTC
TRBJ2-7 | TRBV27 | few | TRBD2 | CASLPLGLGPYEQYF | TGTGCCAGCCTTCCCCTGGGACTAGGCCCCTACGAGCAGTACTTC
TRBJ1-1 | TRBV20-1 | few | TRBD1 | CSARVFQGANTEAFF | TGCAGTGCTAGAGTTTTCCAGGGGGCGAACACTGAAGCTTTCTTT
TRBJ2-2 | TRBV27 | many | . | CASSLLSGELFF | TGTGCCAGCAGCTTATTGTCCGGGGAGCTGTTTTTT
TRBJ1-1 | TRBV20-1 | few | TRBD1 | CSAPGQGWDTEAFF | TGCAGTGCACCCGGACAGGGATGGGACACTGAAGCTTTCTTT
TRBJ1-2 | TRBV27 | . | . | CASSFIGGGYTF | TGTGCCAGCAGTTTTATCGGGGGTGGCTACACCTTC
TRBJ2-3 | TRBV10-3 | . | TRBD2 | CATWTSGSSTDTQYF | TGTGCCACGTGGACTAGCGGGAGTAGCACAGATACGCAGTATTTT
TRBJ2-2 | TRBV24-1 | . | TRBD1 | CATSDLDRGGELFF | TGTGCCACCAGTGATCTCGACAGGGGCGGGGAGCTGTTTTTT
TRBJ2-1 | TRBV11-3 | few | TRBD1 | CASSRRQGEVNEQFF | TGTGCCAGCAGCAGACGACAGGGGGAAGTCAATGAGCAGTTCTTC
TRBJ1-2 | TRBV12-3/TRBV12-4 | . | . | CASSNQMANYGYTF | TGTGCCAGCAGCAATCAAATGGCTAACTATGGCTACACCTTC
TRBJ2-3 | TRBV25-1 | . | . | CASSEWPAEGTTDTQYF | TGTGCCAGCAGTGAATGGCCGGCAGAGGGGACCACAGATACGCAGTATTTT